This T cell receptor (beta chain) was profiled in a study of shared clonotypes between healthy human individuals. Overall study results and limits: As a rule, naive subsets had a larger estimated richness than memory subsets.

The table came from immunoSEQ multiplex PCR; TCRdb's copy has only in-frame clones and leaves some out. The sample includes about 1.5 million clones, around 98% seen only once; the top ten take around 0.45%. The CDR3 loop spans 13 amino acids. CDR1 and CDR2 (germline): SGHTA, FQGTGA. V was pared by 8 bases and J by 5 bases, with 5 bases of the junction left unmatched. For this clone: Its antigen remains unknown.

The rearrangement links TRBV7-3 to TRBJ2-1, with TRBD1 matching over 8 bases. The TCR sequence derives from a man younger than 40 in good health. The sequencing input was naive CD4+ T cells sorted from blood. Subset denoted: CD45RA+ positively selected. In DNA, the CDR3 is TGTGCCAGCGGCAGGGGGCCCGACAATGAGCAGTTCTTC. This gives the protein CASGRGPDNEQFF.